This record looks at one T cell receptor (beta chain) sequence and its context. This entry comes from a study of blood T cell repertoires in COVID-19. Study overall: Acute and convalescent COVID-19 specimens originated in the United States, Italy and Spain. T cells, B-cell-depleted T cells, or PBMCs provided the cDNA or gDNA that served as material.

Per the study methods: Amplified reference gene primers provided the basis for estimating nucleated cell counts. Libraries were prepared by immunoSEQ multiplex PCR; TCRdb keeps only in-frame clonotypes and omits some of them. V, J and clone size derive from that table, while D and trimming were established from the DNA sequence. The sample records around 120,000 clones, 87% being singletons. This CDR3 has 13 residues. V was cut by 0 bases and J by 8 bases, with 8 bases left in between. The germline gives CDR1 SGHRS, CDR2 YFSETQ. The source of this sequence is a woman in her 70s with acute or convalescent COVID-19. This chain links TRBV5-1 with TRBJ1-4; TRBD1 might be the D (6 bases). Sequencing input: peripheral blood. CDR3 sequence reads: CASSLDRDEKLFF. Here the CDR3 DNA reads TGCGCCAGCAGCTTGGACAGGGACGAAAAACTGTTTTTT.